This T cell receptor (beta chain) was sequenced in a study of cytomegalovirus exposure and HLA in healthy donors. Study-wide findings and caveats: There was a cluster of highly shared sequence variants that was likely a sequencing artifact. Researchers counted 150 to 200 TCR beta chains as cytomegalovirus-associated. Association with HLA alleles at 0.05 false discovery rate was found for 15,000 to 20,000 TCR beta sequences in a later analysis.

J was trimmed by 8 bases and V by 7 bases; bases with no gene match: 10. The CDR3 covers 13 residues. CDR1 LNHDA and CDR2 SQIVND come from the germline V gene (reference sequence). This PCR relied on a set of 60 Vbeta primers and 13 Jbeta primers. Under the authors' procedure: The count from a later analysis was about 80 million unique TCR beta chains, some 10 million of them shared. The table came from immunoSEQ multiplex PCR; TCRdb's copy has only in-frame clones and leaves some out. V and J calls and clone size are as listed in that table; D and trimming were resolved from the DNA. The listing contains about 140,000 clones. As to this clone: Antigen unknown.

This receptor was obtained from a man aged 35 to 55 in good health and CMV-seronegative. Sequencing was carried out using PBMCs. V and J are TRBV19 and TRBJ1-2; TRBD1 matches at 7 bases. This CDR3 is CASTRQGLGGYTF. The DNA for the CDR3 is TGTGCCAGTACTAGACAGGGACTTGGAGGCTACACCTTC.